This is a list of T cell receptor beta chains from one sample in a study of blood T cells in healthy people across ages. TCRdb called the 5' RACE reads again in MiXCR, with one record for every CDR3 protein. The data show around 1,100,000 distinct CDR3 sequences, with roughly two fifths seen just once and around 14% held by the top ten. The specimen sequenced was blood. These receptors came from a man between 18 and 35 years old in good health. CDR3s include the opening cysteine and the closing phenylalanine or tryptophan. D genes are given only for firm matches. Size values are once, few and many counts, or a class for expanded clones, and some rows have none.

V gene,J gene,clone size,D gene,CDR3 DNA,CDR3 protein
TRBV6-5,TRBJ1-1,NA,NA,TGTGCCAGCAGACCTCCGCAGGTGCACACTGAAGCTTTCTTT,CASRPPQVHTEAFF
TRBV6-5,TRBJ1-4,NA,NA,TGTGCCAGCAGGGGGGCAGCAACTAATGAAAAACTGTTTTTT,CASRGAATNEKLFF
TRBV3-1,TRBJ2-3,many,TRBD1,TGTGCCAGCAGCCGAATGACAGGGTCCGATACGCAGTATTTT,CASSRMTGSDTQYF
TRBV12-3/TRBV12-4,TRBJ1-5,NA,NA,TGTGCCAGCAGTGTCGCGGGGGAACAGCCCCAGCATTTT,CASSVAGEQPQHF
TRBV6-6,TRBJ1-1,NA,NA,TGTGCCAGCAGTTCCCAACCCGGCGGTGGGGACACTGAAGCTTTCTTT,CASSSQPGGGDTEAFF
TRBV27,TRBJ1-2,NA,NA,TGTGCCACCAGCCCGACCCCGGGACACCCTTTGTGGGGCTACACCTTC,CATSPTPGHPLWGYTF
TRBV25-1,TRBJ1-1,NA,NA,TGTGCCAGCAGTGAATTGGGGTTCGGGACTACTGAAGCTTTCTTT,CASSELGFGTTEAFF
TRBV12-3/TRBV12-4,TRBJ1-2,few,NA,TGTGCCAGCAGTCCGAACGGAGGCGGTACACGCGGCTACACCTTC,CASSPNGGGTRGYTF
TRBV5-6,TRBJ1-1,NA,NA,TGTGCCAGCAGCCCCGGGGGATTCTCCACTGAAGCTTTCTTT,CASSPGGFSTEAFF
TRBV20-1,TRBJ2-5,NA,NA,TGCGGCGCTAGAGATCACCGCCACCGGGAGAGGGAGACCCAGTACTTC,CGARDHRHRERETQYF
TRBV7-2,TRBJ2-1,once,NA,TGTGCCAGCAGCTTGGGTAACTCCTACAATGAGAAGTTCTTC,CASSLGNSYNEKFF
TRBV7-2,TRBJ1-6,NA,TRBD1,TGTGCCAGCAGCGAACAGGGGGCAGAGAATTCACCCCTCCACTTT,CASSEQGAENSPLHF
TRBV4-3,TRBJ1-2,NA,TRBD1,TGCGCCAGCAGCCAAGATCCGGAGACAGGGTCCTACGGCTACACCTTC,CASSQDPETGSYGYTF
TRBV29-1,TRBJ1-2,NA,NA,TGCAGCGTTGTAAACTATGGCTACACCTTC,CSVVNYGYTF
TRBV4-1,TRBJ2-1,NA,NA,TGCGCCAGCAGCCAAGATGTAATAGGGCACGCCTACAATGAGCAGTTCTTC,CASSQDVIGHAYNEQFF
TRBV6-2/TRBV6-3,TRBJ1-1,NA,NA,TGTGCCAGCAGTTACGGGGGGACGAACACTGAAGCTTTCTTT,CASSYGGTNTEAFF
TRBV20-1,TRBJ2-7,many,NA,TGCAGTGCTAGAGTTACCACCTACGAGCAGTACTTC,CSARVTTYEQYF